This TCR beta chain derives from a study of T cells in women clearing cervical HPV infection. At the level of the study: HLA type stays a possible confounder, typing being limited.

Data came from immunoSEQ multiplex PCR; TCRdb stores just in-frame clones and leaves some out. Reported are 30,000 or so clones; the ten largest clones contain about 8.1%. Whole-study results and caveats: Repertoire richness, not evenness, was significantly elevated in CIN3+ cases versus controls.

As for this clone: What it binds is not known.

Specimen: blood buffy coat. The TCR originated in a woman between 18 and 70 years old with a cervical HPV16 infection that either progressed to CIN3+ or cleared (not recorded which).

Partial CDR3 DNA: TGTGCCAGCAGAAAAACCGGGACTAGCGGGAGGGGTGAGACC. Translating gives CASRKTGTSGRGET. The entire CDR3 protein reads CASRKTGTSGRGETQYF. V is TRBV7-6 and J is TRBJ2-5, with 16 nucleotides matching TRBD2. Read data end 3 residues before the CDR3 end; the end is taken from the germline J gene. CDR1 is SGHVS and CDR2 is FNYEAQ in the germline V gene. CDR3 length: 17 residues. The V gene end was trimmed by 6 bases and the J gene end by 5 bases; junction bases not matched to a gene: 9. Full variable domain (missing parts from reference TRBV7-6 and TRBJ2-5): GAGVSQSPRYKVTKRGQDVALRCDPISGHVSLYWYRQALGQGPEFLTYFNYEAQQDKSGLPNDRFSAERPEGSISTLTIQRTEQRDSAMYRCASRKTGTSGRGETQYFGPGTRLLVL.